This TCR beta chain is from a study of shared clonotypes between healthy human individuals (TCRdb year 2020). Context from the whole study: Three men and two women, aged 18 to 49 years, made up the cohort. For each donor, CD4 naive and CD4 memory were each given three plates, CD8 naive was given two plates, and CD8 memory was given one plate. Blood TCR repertoires of about 5 healthy adults were deeply sequenced to estimate repertoire size and the extent of clonotype sharing between individuals. To increase sequencing depth and limit assay-specific biases, different laboratories used diverse techniques to prepare libraries and sequence TCR repertoires. Leukapheresis yielded between about 0.85 and 10 billion PBMCs per donor.

As regards this clone: The clone's antigen remains unknown. Base qualities are missing; no much larger clone stands one base away.

Healthy HIV-negative adults with no recently reported acute infections or vaccinations were included as donors. Only Caucasian adults living in Nashville, Tennessee, USA were represented among the donors. Magnetic negative selection was used to enrich CD4+ T cells, after which naive cells were positively selected on CD45RA and the negative fraction became the memory subset. After blood collection by leukapheresis, PBMCs were isolated using Ficoll-Histopaque density gradient centrifugation and then cryopreserved in the vapor phase of liquid nitrogen. Analytical flow cytometry was used to check the purity and quantity of every magnetically sorted T cell population. Each sorted fraction had its genomic DNA isolated and then quantified by UV absorbance on a Nanodrop 2000c. Measured from the cysteine to the phenylalanine, the CDR3 is 12 residues long. The kept DNA is CDR3 alone, 36 bases in frame from the first base. In the germline V gene (reference sequence), CDR1 corresponds to LNHDA and CDR2 to SQIVND. The trim is 3 bases for V and 8 bases for J, with a gap of 7 bases between the germline ends.

Using the deep immunoSEQ assay, multiplex PCR amplified TCR CDR3 regions from genomic DNA. Extracted genomic DNA from each cell subset was distributed evenly across all wells of several immunoSEQ 96-well plates, and each plate was treated as a replicate. For sorted subsets, each replicate PCR was loaded with 150 to 250 ng genomic DNA, equivalent to 30,000 or so T cell genomes. Purified libraries were measured with a Qubit 3.0 fluorometer, size-checked on a Bioanalyzer 2100, and measured again with the KAPA Library Quantification kit. A separate single-read 150-cycle Illumina NextSeq 550 flow cell was used to sequence each immunoSEQ 96-well plate. The source study handled its data this way. Because the immunoSEQ output held only junctional sequences and lacked quality scores, the filtering could not match the filtering applied to full-length reads. To assign V/J genes and CDR3, sequences were annotated using PyIR, a Python wrapper for IgBLAST v1.9, with IMGT germline references. Any read was removed if the V/J assignment was weak (E-value above 1e-6), the CDR3 was missing, or the read contained stop codons, out-of-frame junctions, or ambiguous translated residues. V3J clonotypes were defined as sequences sharing the same inferred V gene, J gene, and CDR3 amino acid sequence. Percentage overlap between repertoires was calculated by dividing the number of shared unique clonotypes by the size of the smaller repertoire. Richness of each repertoire was evaluated using RTK rarefaction, the Chao1 estimator, and Recon v2.1 estimates of unobserved clonotypes. OLGA was used to compute generation probabilities for all TCRbeta clonotypes that the gDNA method yielded from a handful of donors. In its TCRdb copy, this immuneACCESS table keeps in-frame sequences only and misses some clones. Where compared with another copy, unresolved V genes explain less than half of these, and the others have no known cause. That table is the source of V, J and clone size, and D and trimming were worked out from the DNA. Across this sample there are about 2.4 million clones, with approximately 94% seen only once. About 0.38% of the sample comes from the top ten.

Overall results and qualifications from the work: Clonotypes shared by all four sorted-subset donors showed higher generation probabilities than non-shared clonotypes. Pairwise subsampling led to the expectation that sequencing depth would affect the degree of clonotype sharing among donors. Because the study included a small number of donors, the genetic and exposure-history diversity represented was limited. Even with the large sequencing depth, rarefaction of the sorted-subset datasets indicated that sequencing was incomplete. Only blood was sampled, and tissue TCR repertoires likely differ from those in blood. Sharing across a few donors was observed for 4.5% to 6.5% of naive CD4, 3.5% of naive CD8, over 2% of memory CD4, and around 0.42% of memory CD8 clonotypes. Estimated clonotype richness was generally larger for naive than for memory subsets.

Input material: naive CD4+ T cells from PBMCs. The sample's cell subset or site label is to be understood as: CD45RA+ positively selected. This TCR came from a man younger than 30 in good health. Some clones in this sample may be carry-over from other donors' samples. The sequence is built from TRBV19 and TRBJ1-4; a weak D assignment points to TRBD1 (5 bases agree). The nucleotides read TGTGCCAGTAGTATGGGACGCGAAAAACTGTTTTTT. Its translation reads: CASSMGREKLFF.